Below, 24 T cell receptor beta chains from the same sample are listed, as sequenced in a study of persistence of HIV-infected CD4 T cells. Their cognate antigens are unknown. This nonspecific control used anti-CD3/anti-CD28 bead stimulation of CD4+ T cells. Sorting selected CD4+ T cells upregulating both CD40 ligand and CD69. This was the immunoSEQ version 4 assay in survey mode. The assay was immunoSEQ multiplex PCR, and TCRdb's table has in-frame clones only and misses some. The table records roughly 45,000 clones, around 89% of them present only once. The sample consisted of CD4+ T cells sorted from PBMCs after approximately 18-hour stimulation, taken from a patient who received antiretroviral therapy. Receptors were obtained from an adult man with HIV who was CMV-seropositive.

This clone was seen a single time. The chain is built from TRBV2 and TRBJ2-7; TRBD2 matches at 7 bases. CDR1 and CDR2 from the germline V gene are SNHLY and FYNNEI. With 7 bases clipped from V and 7 bases from J, the junction kept 10 bases outside the gene matches. There are 13 residues in the CDR3. The CDR3 is CASKGRDLGEQYF. The CDR3 nucleotides are TGTGCCAGCAAGGGGAGGGATTTGGGAGAGCAGTACTTC.

The genes are TRBV6-1 and TRBJ1-2; D uncertain. CDR1 is MNHNS, CDR2 SASEGT, per germline. Trimming took off 1 base at V and 4 bases at J, with 7 bases between the two ends. CDR3 length: 13 residues. CDR3 sequence reads: CASSEEAFYGYTF. The CDR3 coding sequence is TGTGCCAGCAGTGAAGAGGCCTTCTATGGCTACACCTTC.

The chain employs TRBV28 and TRBJ2-7; D gene ambiguous. The CDR3 loop spans 14 amino acids. V was clipped by 4 bases and J by 0 bases, with 10 bases between them. Germline lookup yields CDR1 MDHEN and CDR2 SYDVKM. The CDR3 is CASSSGQSSYEQYF. The CDR3 region has the DNA TGTGCCAGCAGTTCGGGCCAAAGCTCCTACGAGCAGTACTTC.

The V gene is TRBV6-5, the J gene TRBJ1-6; possibly TRBD1 for D (6 bases). V lost 2 bases to trimming and J lost 6 bases, with 11 bases between them. This CDR3 spans 15 amino acids. Germline assignment: CDR1 MNHEY and CDR2 SVGAGI. The CDR3 here is CASSYRTASNSPLHF. The CDR3 nucleotides read TGTGCCAGCAGTTACAGGACAGCTTCTAATTCACCCCTCCACTTT.

The chain links TRBV5-1 to TRBJ2-7, with D unresolved. The ends were cut back, 5 bases at V and 3 bases at J, with 18 bases in the middle. Looked up from germline, CDR1 is SGHRS and CDR2 is YFSETQ. This CDR3 spans 15 amino acids. The DNA for the CDR3 is TGCGCCAGCAGGAGGACGGATCAAACTTACTACGAGCAGTACTTC. Translated: CASRRTDQTYYEQYF.

V is TRBV5-5 and J is TRBJ2-6, with no clear D. Germline CDR1 reads SGHKS; CDR2 reads YYEKEE (reference sequence). Between the trimmed V and J ends, which lost 0 bases and 0 bases, there was a span of 7 bases. The CDR3 runs to 16 residues. The CDR3 loop is CASSLGRFSGANVLTF. DNA of the CDR3: TGTGCCAGCAGCTTGGGCCGTTTCTCTGGGGCCAACGTCCTGACTTTC.

The chain couples TRBV19 to TRBJ1-4; D unresolved. V dropped 10 bases and J dropped 6 bases, with 18 bases sitting between them. This CDR3 is built from 14 residues. Germline loops: CDR1 LNHDA, CDR2 SQIVND (reference sequence). The DNA of the CDR3 is TGTGCCACCTCCCGGGCCCCGTCAGATGAAAAACTGTTTTTT. The encoded protein is CATSRAPSDEKLFF.

The chain couples TRBV10-2 to TRBJ2-2; D unresolved. The CDR3 is made up of 16 amino acids. Germline V gene lookup returns CDR1 WSHSY and CDR2 SAAADI. V dropped 7 bases and J dropped 2 bases, with 17 bases sitting between them. The CDR3 bases are TGCGCCAGCACCGAAAACCCGAAACCCAACACCGGGGAGCTGTTTTTT. Translated, it gives CASTENPKPNTGELFF.

This sequence joins TRBV7-9 and TRBJ2-5, with D unresolved. The germline CDR1 and CDR2 sequences are SEHNR and FQNEAQ (reference sequence). The V gene lost 3 bases and the J gene lost 4 bases, with 3 bases spanning the gap. The CDR3 sequence is 11 residues long. The CDR3 region has the DNA TGTGCCAGCAGCTTGGCAGAGACCCAGTACTTC. Its translation: CASSLAETQYF.

This chain joins TRBV5-5 and TRBJ2-3, with D possibly being TRBD2 (6 bases). The CDR3 is 15 residues long. V lost 1 base to trimming and J lost 1 base, with 10 bases between them. The germline gives CDR1 SGHKS, CDR2 YYEKEE (reference sequence). The CDR3 DNA reads as TGTGCCAGCAGCTTGCGGCCTAGCGGCACAGATACGCAGTATTTT. It specifies CASSLRPSGTDTQYF.

This chain links TRBV11-1 with TRBJ1-6, with a possible D match to TRBD1 (5 bases). The CDR3 sequence is 11 residues long. V was trimmed by 6 bases and J by 10 bases, leaving 7 bases between them. The germline V gene has CDR1 SGHAT and CDR2 FQDESV (reference sequence). In DNA, the CDR3 is TGTGCCAGCAGGGGGGAATCACCCCTCCACTTT. Its protein product is CASRGESPLHF. The whole variable domain, filled in from reference TRBV11-1 and TRBJ1-6, reads EAEVAQSPRYKITEKSQAVAFWCDPISGHATLYWYRQILGQGPELLVQFQDESVVDDSQLPKDRFSAERLKGVDSTLKIQPAELGDSAMYLCASRGESPLHFGNGTRLTVT.

Worth noting for this clone: In the same sample, other DNA sequences code for this CDR3. The genes are TRBV12-3 or TRBV12-4 and TRBJ2-1; D unresolved. The CDR3 covers 12 residues. Trimming pared 3 bases from V and 9 bases from J, leaving 9 bases between. The CDR3 DNA is TGTGCCAGCAGTTTGACCGGTGGTGAGCAGTTCTTC. Translation: CASSLTGGEQFF.

This CDR3 is CASSLTSGGTQYF. CDR3 sequence (DNA): TGCGCCAGCAGCTTGACTAGCGGGGGAACGCAGTATTTT. The J gene is TRBJ2-3, the V gene TRBV5-1, with TRBD2 identical over 11 bases. Germline CDR1 SGHRS, CDR2 YFSETQ. The trim removed 1 base at V and 9 bases at J, leaving 1 base unmatched. This CDR3 spans 13 amino acids. Full variable domain (outside the CDR3, taken from reference TRBV5-1 and TRBJ2-3): KAGVTQTPRYLIKTRGQQVTLSCSPISGHRSVSWYQQTPGQGLQFLFEYFSETQRNKGNFPGRFSGRQFSNSRSEMNVSTLELGDSALYLCASSLTSGGTQYFGPGTRLTVL.

This clone was picked up one time. The V call is TRBV3-1 (or the pseudogene TRBV3-2), the J call TRBJ2-7; D is possibly TRBD1 or TRBD2 (6 bases each). Germline CDR1 is LGHDT and CDR2 is YNNKEL (reference sequence). The germline V and J ends were trimmed by 1 base and 6 bases, with 13 bases remaining between them. The CDR3 consists of 14 residues. The CDR3 loop is CASSQANRGVEQYF. CDR3 bases: TGTGCCAGCAGCCAAGCCAATAGGGGGGTCGAGCAGTACTTC.

The rearrangement joins TRBV15 to TRBJ1-6; TRBD1 aligns across 8 bases. Looked up from germline, CDR1 is LNHNV and CDR2 is YYDKDF (reference sequence). Germline trimming cut 0 bases from V and 7 bases from J; bases unmatched to any gene: 5. The CDR3 contains 16 residues. For the CDR3, the DNA is TGTGCCACCAGCAGAGAGAGGGCAGGGGGCAATTCACCCCTCCACTTT. It yields the protein CATSRERAGGNSPLHF.

V and J are TRBV2 and TRBJ2-7; perhaps TRBD2 as D (5 bases). Germline loops: CDR1 SNHLY, CDR2 FYNNEI. Trimming stripped 2 bases from V and 6 bases from J, with 17 bases between. CDR3 length: 15 residues. The CDR3 loop is CASSEKEGGFIEQYF. The DNA of the CDR3 is TGTGCCAGCAGTGAAAAAGAGGGCGGGTTCATCGAGCAGTACTTC.

CDR3 in amino acids: CASSTGGSQPQHF. The CDR3 DNA sequence: TGTGCCAGCAGCACAGGGGGCAGTCAGCCCCAGCATTTT. The chain has TRBV6-6 and TRBJ1-5; 9 bases agree with TRBD1. The germline gives CDR1 MNHNY, CDR2 SVGAGI (reference sequence). J was trimmed by 6 bases and V by 6 bases; bases with no gene match: 3. There are 13 residues in the CDR3.

The chain joins TRBV6-5 to TRBJ1-2, with 8 bases aligning to TRBD1. The trim removed 6 bases at V and 7 bases at J, leaving 7 bases unmatched. Germline CDR1 is MNHEY and CDR2 is SVGAGI. The CDR3 loop spans 13 amino acids. The CDR3 sequence: CASSLDRVGGYTF. The CDR3 region has the DNA TGTGCCAGCAGCCTGGACAGGGTGGGTGGCTACACCTTC.

The chain's CDR3 is CASGQGSNQPQHF. The DNA for the CDR3 is TGCGCCAGCGGACAGGGGAGCAATCAGCCCCAGCATTTT. The J gene is TRBJ1-5, the V gene TRBV4-1; 9 bases are shared with TRBD1. J lost 1 base, V lost 8 bases, and 0 bases had no gene match. Germline lookup yields CDR1 MGHRA and CDR2 YSYEKL. This CDR3 is built from 13 residues.

The gene calls are TRBV7-2 and TRBJ2-6, with TRBD1 matching over 12 bases. The CDR3 contains 17 residues. CDR1 SGHTA and CDR2 FQGNSA come from the germline V gene. V trimming: 4 bases; J trimming: 4 bases; junction bases outside the gene matches: 5. This CDR3 reads CASSYRDRGLGANVLTF. CDR3 nucleotide sequence: TGTGCCAGCAGCTATCGGGACAGGGGGCTCGGGGCCAACGTCCTGACTTTC. The full variable domain, in which reference TRBV7-2 and TRBJ2-6 provide the parts outside the CDR3, is GAGVSQSPSNKVTEKGKDVELRCDPISGHTALYWYRQSLGQGLEFLIYFQGNSAPDKSGLPSDRFSAERTGGSVSTLTIQRTQQEDSAVYLCASSYRDRGLGANVLTFGAGSRLTVL.

The chain joins TRBV19 to TRBJ2-3, with D perhaps given as TRBD1 or TRBD2 (5 bases each). V was pared by 3 bases and J by 4 bases, with 17 bases between. The CDR3 covers 16 residues. Germline CDR1 LNHDA, CDR2 SQIVND (reference sequence). The CDR3 loop reads CASSILGDGKPDTQYF. The CDR3 DNA reads as TGTGCCAGTAGTATTTTAGGGGACGGTAAACCAGATACGCAGTATTTT.

The chain joins TRBV5-1 to TRBJ1-1; possible D gene TRBD1, 5 bases. V lost 4 bases and J 0 bases, leaving 10 bases between the germline ends. The CDR3 runs to 14 residues. The germline V gene encodes CDR1 SGHRS and CDR2 YFSETQ. CDR3 nucleotide sequence: TGCGCCAGCAGCGGGACGCCGATGAACACTGAAGCTTTCTTT. Its translation is CASSGTPMNTEAFF.

This chain joins TRBV9 and TRBJ2-2; 8 nucleotides line up with TRBD1. The CDR3 covers 15 residues. V was clipped by 10 bases and J by 1 base; unmatched bases: 9. Germline V gene sequence: CDR1 SGDLS, CDR2 YYNGEE. Here the CDR3 reads CASRPGTGNTGELFF. Here the CDR3 DNA reads TGTGCCTCAAGACCCGGGACAGGGAACACCGGGGAGCTGTTTTTT.

The chain recombines TRBV2 with TRBJ2-1, with TRBD2 matching 15 bases. The J segment lost 7 bases and the V segment lost 7 bases, leaving 5 bases of the junction unmatched. Per the germline V gene, CDR1 is SNHLY and CDR2 is FYNNEI. This CDR3 is 15 amino acids long. The CDR3 loop is CASIRTSGGGNEQFF. In DNA, the CDR3 is TGTGCCAGCATCCGGACTAGCGGGGGGGGGAATGAGCAGTTCTTC. The full variable domain, its missing parts supplied by reference TRBV2 and TRBJ2-1, is EPEVTQTPSHQVTQMGQEVILRCVPISNHLYFYWYRQILGQKVEFLVSFYNNEISEKSEIFDDQFSVERPDGSNFTLKIRSTKLEDSAMYFCASIRTSGGGNEQFFGPGTRLTVL.